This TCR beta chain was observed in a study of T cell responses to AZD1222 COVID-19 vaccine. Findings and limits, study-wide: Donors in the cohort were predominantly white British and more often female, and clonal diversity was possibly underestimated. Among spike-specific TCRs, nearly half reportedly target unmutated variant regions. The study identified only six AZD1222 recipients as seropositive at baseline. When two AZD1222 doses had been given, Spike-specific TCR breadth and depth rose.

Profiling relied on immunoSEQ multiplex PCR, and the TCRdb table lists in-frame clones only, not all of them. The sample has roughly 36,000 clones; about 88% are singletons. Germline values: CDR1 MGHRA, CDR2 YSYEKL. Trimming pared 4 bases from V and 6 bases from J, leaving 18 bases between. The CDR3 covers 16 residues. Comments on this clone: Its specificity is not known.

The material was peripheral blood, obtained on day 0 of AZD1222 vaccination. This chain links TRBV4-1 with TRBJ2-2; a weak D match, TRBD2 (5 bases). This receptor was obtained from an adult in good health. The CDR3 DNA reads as TGCGCCAGCAGCCCAGCTTGGGCCGAGGGCGCCGGGGAGCTGTTTTTT. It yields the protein CASSPAWAEGAGELFF.